The 31 T cell receptor beta chains below were found in one sample sequenced in a study of shared clonotypes between healthy human individuals. Produced via immunoSEQ multiplex PCR; TCRdb's table is partial and in-frame only. The sample shows about 180,000 clones, 90% to 95% of them seen only once. Sequenced input: naive CD4+ T cells sorted from blood. Subset defined: CD45RA+ positively selected. The receptor source for this set is a woman aged 25 to 39 in good health.

Here the CDR3 DNA reads TGTGCCACTTCGCCGCGGGACGGAAGAACTGAAGCTTTCTTT. Its protein is CATSPRDGRTEAFF. J is TRBJ1-1 and V is TRBV19; a weak D match, TRBD1 (5 bases). V was cut by 10 bases and J by 5 bases, with 20 bases left in between. The germline V gene encodes CDR1 LNHDA and CDR2 SQIVND (reference sequence). The CDR3 extends over 14 amino acids.

The rearrangement joins TRBV25-1 to TRBJ1-4; D perhaps matches TRBD1 (6 bases). The ends were cut back, 4 bases at V and 2 bases at J, with 20 bases in the middle. The CDR3 consists of 18 residues. Germline assignment: CDR1 MGHDK and CDR2 SYGVNS. The CDR3 nucleotides read TGTGCCAGCAGTGGTCAGTTTGGCAGGGGAGGCACTAATGAAAAACTGTTTTTT. Its protein is CASSGQFGRGGTNEKLFF.

The chain links TRBV27 to TRBJ2-7; tentatively, D is TRBD1 (5 bases). V lost 2 bases to trimming and J lost 7 bases, with 21 bases between them. Germline V gives CDR1 MNHEY, CDR2 SMNVEV (reference sequence). CDR3 length: 16 residues. CDR3 nucleotide sequence: TGTGCCAGCAGTTTAATCGCGTCAGGGCCATCGTATGAGCAGTACTTC. Translating gives CASSLIASGPSYEQYF.

This chain connects TRBV13 to TRBJ2-7; TRBD1 might be the D (5 bases). Deletions cut 5 bases from V and 6 bases from J, with 17 bases between. Germline CDR1 reads PRHDT; CDR2 reads FYEKMQ (reference sequence). The CDR3 runs to 14 residues. For the CDR3, the DNA is TGTGCCAGCAGCACAACCCCCAGGGTCCGCGAGCAGTACTTC. It encodes CASSTTPRVREQYF. The whole variable domain, filled in from reference TRBV13 and TRBJ2-7, reads AAGVIQSPRHLIKEKRETATLKCYPIPRHDTVYWYQQGPGQDPQFLISFYEKMQSDKGSIPDRFSAQQFSDYHSELNMSSLELGDSALYFCASSTTPRVREQYFGPGTRLTVT.

The chain is built from TRBV28 and TRBJ1-4, with a possible D match to TRBD1 (5 bases). Germline lookup yields CDR1 MDHEN and CDR2 SYDVKM. The length of the CDR3 is 12 residues. Trimming took off 6 bases at V and 7 bases at J, with 9 bases between the two ends. CDR3 amino acids: CASSQRGEKLFF. The CDR3 bases are TGTGCCAGCAGCCAAAGGGGTGAAAAACTGTTTTTT.

The CDR3: CASSRGTLREQYF. The CDR3 region has the DNA TGTGCCAGCAGCCGGGGGACTTTGAGGGAGCAGTACTTC. The V and J genes are TRBV7-2 and TRBJ2-7, with a tentative D call TRBD2 (6 bases). The CDR3 is 13 residues long. The germline V and J ends were trimmed by 5 bases and 7 bases, with 15 bases remaining between them. Germline CDR1 and CDR2: SGHTA and FQGNSA.

The chain combines TRBV25-1 with TRBJ1-5; 8 bases align to TRBD1. The CDR3 is 17 amino acids. J lost 0 bases, V lost 4 bases, and 8 bases had no gene match. Per germline, CDR1 MGHDK and CDR2 SYGVNS. The CDR3 DNA reads as TGTGCCAGCAGTGGGGCCGGGACAGGCTATAGCAATCAGCCCCAGCATTTT. As protein: CASSGAGTGYSNQPQHF.

A single count supports this clone. This sequence joins TRBV7-8 and TRBJ2-5; maybe TRBD2 (6 bases). V was pared by 1 base and J by 0 bases, with 12 bases between. The CDR3 has 16 amino acids. The germline gives CDR1 SGHVS, CDR2 FQNEAQ. The CDR3 DNA reads as TGTGCCAGCAGCTTAGAAGGAGGACTACACCAAGAGACCCAGTACTTC. Translation gives CASSLEGGLHQETQYF.

The rearrangement joins TRBV4-1 to TRBJ2-3, with D possibly TRBD1 on 5 matching bases. Per the germline V gene, CDR1 is MGHRA and CDR2 is YSYEKL. The CDR3 contains 16 residues. V shed 1 base and J shed 6 bases, with 17 bases lying between them. CDR3 nucleotides: TGCGCCAGCAGCCAAGTTGGGGCTGGCGCGCAGGATACGCAGTATTTT. Its translation: CASSQVGAGAQDTQYF.

The chain combines TRBV6-5 with TRBJ2-2, with TRBD2 as a possible D gene (5 bases). CDR1 MNHEY and CDR2 SVGAGI come from the germline V gene. This CDR3 region has 12 residues. V was clipped by 8 bases and J by 5 bases, with 9 bases between them. The CDR3, as DNA: TGTGCCAGCTCCCGAGGGACCGGGGAGCTGTTTTTT. This gives the protein CASSRGTGELFF.

This clone was observed a single time. The rearrangement links TRBV30 to TRBJ1-5; 8 nucleotides align to TRBD1. The J segment lost 3 bases and the V segment lost 1 base, leaving 5 bases of the junction unmatched. Germline CDR1 GTSNPN, CDR2 SVGIG (reference sequence). This CDR3 comprises 15 residues. The CDR3 region has the DNA TGTGCCTGGAGTGGGGGACAGGCAAACAATCAGCCCCAGCATTTT. Protein sequence: CAWSGGQANNQPQHF.

The chain uses TRBV7-3 and TRBJ2-1; 11 bases match TRBD2. The ends lost 5 bases at V and 8 bases at J; junction bases unmatched: 8. Germline V gene data show CDR1 as SGHTA and CDR2 as FQGTGA. The CDR3 has 15 amino acids. This CDR3 is CASSKRLAGSDEQFF. CDR3 sequence (DNA): TGTGCCAGCAGCAAAAGACTAGCGGGATCGGATGAGCAGTTCTTC.

The sample holds one count of this clone. This chain joins TRBV29-1 and TRBJ1-5, with D possibly matching TRBD1 (5 bases). Germline V gene sequence: CDR1 SQVTM, CDR2 ANQGSEA. The ends were cut back, 4 bases at V and 2 bases at J, with 9 bases in the middle. The CDR3 is 13 amino acids. As DNA, the CDR3 is TGCAGCGTTGGGGGGACCGGCAATCAGCCCCAGCATTTT. Residues: CSVGGTGNQPQHF.

The CDR3 sequence: CASSKGLAGGPNEQYF. DNA of the CDR3: TGTGCCAGCAGTAAGGGACTAGCGGGAGGGCCAAACGAGCAGTACTTC. The chain recombines TRBV27 with TRBJ2-7; TRBD2 matches 16 bases. Per the germline V gene, CDR1 is MNHEY and CDR2 is SMNVEV (reference sequence). The CDR3 loop spans 16 amino acids. V dropped 5 bases and J dropped 5; count of bases not matched to a gene: 6.

The CDR3 here is CASSFSGADTQYF. In DNA, the CDR3 is TGCGCCAGCAGCTTTTCGGGAGCAGATACGCAGTATTTT. This chain joins TRBV5-1 and TRBJ2-3; D perhaps matches TRBD2 (6 bases). This CDR3 contains 13 residues. Germline CDR1 SGHRS, CDR2 YFSETQ. The germline V and J ends were trimmed by 2 bases and 4 bases, with 8 bases remaining between them.

The chain couples TRBV2 to TRBJ1-1; TRBD1 agrees at 10 bases. Germline assignment: CDR1 SNHLY and CDR2 FYNNEI. The V and J ends lost 0 bases and 3 bases, in that order; junction bases with no gene match: 4. The CDR3 covers 16 residues. The DNA of the CDR3 is TGTGCCAGCAGTGAAGCGGGTGGACAGGGGGACACTGAAGCTTTCTTT. It codes for CASSEAGGQGDTEAFF. The variable domain in full, with the rest retrieved from reference TRBV2 and TRBJ1-1, is EPEVTQTPSHQVTQMGQEVILRCVPISNHLYFYWYRQILGQKVEFLVSFYNNEISEKSEIFDDQFSVERPDGSNFTLKIRSTKLEDSAMYFCASSEAGGQGDTEAFFGQGTRLTVV.

This clone was observed a single time. This chain uses TRBV7-9 with TRBJ2-3; no clear D. Trimming pared 4 bases from V and 1 base from J, leaving 12 bases between. CDR1 SEHNR and CDR2 FQNEAQ come from the germline V gene (reference sequence). This CDR3 has 15 amino acids. CDR3 coding DNA: TGTGCCAGCAGCTGGTCGGTCGCCCGCACAGATACGCAGTATTTT. It is translated as CASSWSVARTDTQYF.

The chain is built from TRBV5-1 and TRBJ2-1; 11 bases map to TRBD2. The CDR3 totals 16 residues. Germline CDR1 and CDR2: SGHRS and YFSETQ. The ends lost 0 bases at V and 2 bases at J; junction bases unmatched: 1. CDR3 sequence: CASSLGLAGTYNEQFF. CDR3 sequence (DNA): TGCGCCAGCAGCTTGGGACTAGCGGGAACCTACAATGAGCAGTTCTTC.

The chain has TRBV2 and TRBJ1-5; 8 bases agree with TRBD1. With 4 bases clipped from V and 3 bases from J, the junction kept 5 bases outside the gene matches. CDR1 is SNHLY, CDR2 FYNNEI, per germline. This CDR3 is 15 amino acids long. The CDR3 DNA reads as TGTGCCAGCAGTGGTGGGACAGGCCACAATCAGCCCCAGCATTTT. Translated: CASSGGTGHNQPQHF.

The rearrangement uses TRBV27 and TRBJ1-4; D remains ambiguous. The CDR3 extends over 16 amino acids. V shed 2 bases and J shed 3 bases, with 13 bases lying between them. Germline V lookup: CDR1 MNHEY, CDR2 SMNVEV (reference sequence). CDR3 sequence (DNA): TGTGCCAGCAGTTTAAAGTCCCCTAGAGCTAATGAAAAACTGTTTTTT. Translation gives CASSLKSPRANEKLFF.

This clone was counted a single time. The V gene is TRBV9, the J gene TRBJ2-7, with D unresolved. Germline V CDR1 and CDR2: SGDLS, YYNGEE. Deletions cut 0 bases from V and 1 base from J, with 8 bases between. The CDR3 sequence is 14 residues long. CDR3: CASSVAQRSYEQYF. The CDR3 nucleotides read TGTGCCAGCAGCGTAGCCCAACGTTCCTACGAGCAGTACTTC.

The chain links TRBV13 to TRBJ1-3, with no clear D. Trimming took 2 bases from V and 2 from J, leaving 10 bases between them. The CDR3 covers 15 residues. Germline CDR1 and CDR2: PRHDT and FYEKMQ (reference sequence). The CDR3 region is CASSLRRAPGNTIYF. As DNA, the CDR3 is TGTGCCAGCAGCTTACGAAGGGCCCCTGGAAACACCATATATTTT.

J is TRBJ2-7 and V is TRBV7-2, with a possible D match to TRBD1 (5 bases). Deletions cut 1 base from V and 4 bases from J, with 23 bases between. Germline lookup yields CDR1 SGHTA and CDR2 FQGNSA. The CDR3 totals 18 residues. The CDR3 loop is CASSLELYLGQGGYEQYF. As DNA, the CDR3 is TGTGCCAGCAGCTTAGAATTGTACTTAGGGCAGGGCGGTTACGAGCAGTACTTC.

The chain combines TRBV27 with TRBJ1-1, with D unclear. The V end was cut by 0 bases, the J end by 3 bases, with 5 bases between. Germline V lookup: CDR1 MNHEY, CDR2 SMNVEV (reference sequence). CDR3 length equals 13 residues. Here the CDR3 reads CASSLSGYTEAFF. The CDR3 DNA follows: TGTGCCAGCAGTTTATCGGGGTACACTGAAGCTTTCTTT.

V gene TRBV7-9 combines with J gene TRBJ1-1; 7 positions match TRBD1. This CDR3 is built from 16 residues. The V gene end was trimmed by 5 bases and the J gene end by 11 bases; junction bases not matched to a gene: 20. The germline V gene has CDR1 SEHNR and CDR2 FQNEAQ (reference sequence). The CDR3 region has the DNA TGTGCCAGCAGCCTCAAATCCTCCCCTACAGGGGTTGAGGCTTTCTTT. Protein: CASSLKSSPTGVEAFF.

V usage is TRBV10-3 and J usage is TRBJ2-1; D unresolved. Trimming pared 4 bases from V and 8 bases from J, leaving 6 bases between. The CDR3 sequence is 11 residues long. The germline gives CDR1 ENHRY, CDR2 SYGVKD. The CDR3 here is CAISGSYEQFF. Written as DNA, the CDR3 is TGTGCCATCAGTGGGTCGTATGAGCAGTTCTTC.

J is TRBJ2-3 and V is TRBV7-9, with D tentatively TRBD2 (6 bases). The CDR3 runs 14 residues. V lost 3 bases and J lost 1, with 8 bases in between. Germline-derived CDR1 and CDR2 are SEHNR and FQNEAQ (reference sequence). The CDR3 DNA sequence: TGTGCCAGCAGCTTTTTAGCGGGCACAGATACGCAGTATTTT. Translation gives CASSFLAGTDTQYF. Variable domain in full (rest from reference TRBV7-9 and TRBJ2-3): DTGVSQNPRHKITKRGQNVTFRCDPISEHNRLYWYRQTLGQGPEFLTYFQNEAQLEKSRLLSDRFSAERPKGSFSTLEIQRTEQGDSAMYLCASSFLAGTDTQYFGPGTRLTVL.

This clone was found a few times. The V and J genes are TRBV28 and TRBJ2-7; D tentatively fits TRBD1 or TRBD2 (5 bases each). V was pared by 5 bases and J by 5 bases, with 13 bases between. Germline V gene sequence: CDR1 MDHEN, CDR2 SYDVKM. The CDR3 runs to 13 residues. CDR3 region: CASSGTIQDEQYF. The DNA of the CDR3 is TGTGCCAGCAGTGGGACCATTCAGGACGAGCAGTACTTC.

The chain recombines TRBV5-4 with TRBJ2-5; 7 positions agree with TRBD2. V dropped 4 bases and J dropped 4; count of bases not matched to a gene: 16. This CDR3 has 17 residues. Germline CDR1 reads SGHNT; CDR2 reads YYREEE (reference sequence). The DNA for the CDR3 is TGTGCCAGCAGCCAATCTGTTGGTGGGAGGGCCGCAGAGACCCAGTACTTC. The encoded protein is CASSQSVGGRAAETQYF.

This clone is a singleton in its sample. CDR3 protein: CASSLGGGGSQYF. The CDR3 DNA follows: TGTGCCAGCAGCCTGGGAGGTGGTGGGTCGCAGTATTTT. The chain combines TRBV7-9 with TRBJ2-3, with a possible D match to TRBD2 (6 bases). CDR1 is SEHNR and CDR2 is FQNEAQ in the germline V gene (reference sequence). Deletions cut 5 bases from V and 10 bases from J, with 16 bases between. The CDR3 covers 13 residues.

About this clone: Additional DNA sequences in this sample encode the identical CDR3. The V and J genes are TRBV29-1 and TRBJ1-1; D is undetermined. Germline CDR1 reads SQVTM; CDR2 reads ANQGSEA. This CDR3 has 13 amino acids. Between the trimmed V and J ends, which lost 3 bases and 0 bases, there was a span of 8 bases. The CDR3 coding sequence is TGCAGCGTTGAGGGCAGGCTGAACACTGAAGCTTTCTTT. Amino acids: CSVEGRLNTEAFF.